Listed below are T cell receptor beta chains from one sample, sequenced in a study of T cells in localized non-small cell lung cancer. Repertoires were generated with immunoSEQ multiplex PCR, while TCRdb's copy carries only in-frame clones and drops some. This table holds over 25,000 clones, about 80% found once. The sample was peripheral blood, taken before any cancer treatment. The receptors come from a male donor older than 55 with stage III squamous cell lung carcinoma. Each CDR3 is given with its conserved first and last residue. Where a row states a size, it is once, few, many or the class of an expanded clone; other rows omit it.

NA	TRBV4-1	TRBJ1-5	CASSQFLGGKGLNQPQHF
NA	TRBV6-6	TRBJ1-1	CASSNFGAQGTEAFF
NA	TRBV6-1	TRBJ2-2	CASSILTANTGELFF
NA	TRBV6-6	TRBJ2-1	CASSTPLAGGHNEQFF
NA	TRBV4-3	TRBJ1-3	CASSLRQYSGNTIYF
NA	TRBV7-2	TRBJ1-2	CASSLNGVQDVRANYGYTF
NA	TRBV5-5	TRBJ1-1	CASSLGDSPEAFF
NA	TRBV18	TRBJ1-2	CASSPTQAATYGYTF
NA	TRBV27	TRBJ2-5	CASSFSVSSGRSLQETQYF
once	TRBV18	TRBJ2-7	CASSPPPGGYEQYF
NA	TRBV28	TRBJ2-7	CASTRDYEQYF
once	TRBV7-2	TRBJ1-1	CASSPRRQGVGTEAFF
NA	TRBV5-1	TRBJ2-7	CASSSGISTYEQYF